This T cell receptor (beta chain) was found in a study of T cell responses to AZD1222 COVID-19 vaccine. Study-wide findings and caveats: Repertoire sampling happened only post peak T cell response. Reports say nearly half of spike-specific TCRs go after unmutated variant regions.

Sequencing was performed with immunoSEQ multiplex PCR; in TCRdb, only in-frame clones are kept and a portion is missing. The sample has more than 140,000 clones, about 91% seen once. As to this clone: Its antigen is not known.

The sequences come from peripheral blood, collected on day 0 of AZD1222 vaccination. This receptor was identified in an adult in good health.

CDR3 bases: TGTGCCAGCAAACCATCCGGGGCCAACGTCCTGACTTTC. Its protein product is CASKPSGANVLTF. The genes are TRBV2 and TRBJ2-6; no clear D gene. This CDR3 is 13 amino acids long. CDR1 SNHLY and CDR2 FYNNEI come from the germline V gene. V lost 7 bases and J lost 4, with 8 bases in between.